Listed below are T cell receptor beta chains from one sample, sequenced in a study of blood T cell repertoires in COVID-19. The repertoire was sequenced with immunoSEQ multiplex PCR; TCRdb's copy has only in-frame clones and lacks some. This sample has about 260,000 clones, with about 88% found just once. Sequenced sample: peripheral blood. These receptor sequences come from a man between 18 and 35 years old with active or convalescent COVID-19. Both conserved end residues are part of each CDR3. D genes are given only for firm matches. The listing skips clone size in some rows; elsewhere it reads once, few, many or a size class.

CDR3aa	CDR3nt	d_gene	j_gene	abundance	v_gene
CASSLTRNTEAFF	TGTGCCAGCAGTTTAACAAGGAACACTGAAGCTTTCTTT	.	TRBJ1-1	.	TRBV12-3/TRBV12-4
CASSFGLDYEQYF	TGCGCCAGCAGCTTCGGACTGGACTACGAGCAGTACTTC	.	TRBJ2-7	.	TRBV5-1
CASSLGTGNYEQYF	TGTGCCAGCAGCCTGGGGACAGGGAACTACGAGCAGTACTTC	TRBD1	TRBJ2-7	.	TRBV5-6
CFPPEGDSNEKLFF	TGTTTTCCGCCAGAAGGGGACTCTAATGAAAAACTGTTTTTT	.	TRBJ1-4	.	TRBV9
CASSFWGLNNEQFF	TGCGCCAGCAGCTTTTGGGGACTCAACAATGAGCAGTTCTTC	.	TRBJ2-1	.	TRBV5-1
CASTVGRGEDTQYF	TGTGCCAGCACCGTGGGACGGGGGGAAGATACGCAGTATTTT	TRBD2	TRBJ2-3	.	TRBV6-6
CASSSTRTGGNEKLFF	TGTGCCAGCAGTTCGACACGGACAGGGGGGAATGAAAAACTGTTTTTT	TRBD1	TRBJ1-4	.	TRBV6-5
CSVTGGIWDTQYF	TGCAGCGTCACAGGGGGGATTTGGGATACGCAGTATTTT	TRBD1	TRBJ2-3	.	TRBV29-1
CASSESGAGEGSHTEAFF	TGTGCCAGCAGTGAATCAGGAGCGGGGGAGGGGAGTCACACTGAAGCTTTCTTT	.	TRBJ1-1	.	TRBV2
CASAAGTSGPGTQYF	TGTGCCAGCGCGGCCGGGACTAGCGGTCCGGGGACCCAGTACTTC	TRBD2	TRBJ2-5	.	TRBV19
CASSGQPHYNSPLHF	TGTGCCAGCAGCGGACAGCCACACTATAATTCACCCCTCCACTTT	.	TRBJ1-6	.	TRBV6-2/TRBV6-3
CASSLAYRTGANYGYTF	TGTGCCAGCAGTTTAGCCTATAGGACAGGAGCTAACTATGGCTACACCTTC	TRBD1	TRBJ1-2	.	TRBV27
CASSDVAYLYNEQFF	TGTGCCAGCAGTGACGTAGCTTACCTCTACAATGAGCAGTTCTTC	.	TRBJ2-1	.	TRBV6-1
CASSEAGATHNSPLHF	TGTGCCAGCAGTGAAGCGGGGGCAACCCATAATTCACCCCTCCACTTT	.	TRBJ1-6	few	TRBV2
CASSQDTAGWGNEQYF	TGCGCCAGCAGCCAAGACACCGCCGGGTGGGGCAACGAGCAGTACTTC	.	TRBJ2-7	few	TRBV4-3
CASSRMDLAGREETQYF	TGTGCCAGCAGCCGTATGGATCTCGCGGGTCGGGAAGAGACCCAGTACTTC	.	TRBJ2-5	.	TRBV5-6
CASSQSGGRDEQYF	TGTGCCAGCAGCCAAAGCGGGGGCCGCGACGAGCAGTACTTC	TRBD2	TRBJ2-7	.	TRBV7-2
CASSLDRVNTEAFF	TGTGCCAGCAGCTTGGACAGGGTGAACACTGAAGCTTTCTTT	.	TRBJ1-1	.	TRBV5-4
CASSERQGSNQPQHF	TGTGCCAGCAGTGAGAGACAGGGGTCAAATCAGCCCCAGCATTTT	TRBD1	TRBJ1-5	.	TRBV6-1
CASSVLPLAGGQETQYF	TGTGCCAGCAGCGTTCTTCCGTTGGCGGGGGGACAAGAGACCCAGTACTTC	TRBD2	TRBJ2-5	.	TRBV9
CASSSPGLAGQWANVLTF	TGTGCCAGCAGCTCCCCGGGACTAGCGGGACAGTGGGCCAACGTCCTGACTTTC	TRBD2	TRBJ2-6	.	TRBV5-4
CTTSGLETDTQYF	TGTACCACCTCGGGACTAGAAACAGATACGCAGTATTTT	TRBD2	TRBJ2-3	.	TRBV5-5
CASSFLRQGGYTF	TGTGCCAGCAGTTTCCTTAGACAGGGTGGTTACACCTTC	TRBD1	TRBJ1-2	once	TRBV28
CASRPGADTQYF	TGTGCCAGCAGACCAGGGGCAGATACGCAGTATTTT	.	TRBJ2-3	.	TRBV2
CASSYRGSYNEQFF	TGTGCCAGCAGTTACCGGGGGTCCTACAATGAGCAGTTCTTC	.	TRBJ2-1	.	TRBV6-5
CASSLARGEQFF	TGTGCCAGCAGTTTGGCGCGGGGAGAGCAGTTCTTC	.	TRBJ2-1	.	TRBV12-3/TRBV12-4
CASSTTGTGANVLTF	TGTGCCAGCAGCACGACAGGGACTGGGGCCAACGTCCTGACTTTC	TRBD1	TRBJ2-6	.	TRBV5-8
CASSFNRGRNTEAFF	TGTGCCAGCAGCTTCAACAGGGGGAGAAACACTGAAGCTTTCTTT	TRBD1	TRBJ1-1	.	TRBV5-8
CASSRMAGASYEQYF	TGTGCCAGCAGCAGGATGGCGGGGGCCTCCTACGAGCAGTACTTC	.	TRBJ2-7	once	TRBV3-1/TRBV3-2
CASSEWGGRGSPYF	TGTGCCAGCAGTGAATGGGGCGGGAGAGGGTCTCCGTACTTC	TRBD2	TRBJ2-7	.	TRBV6-1
CASSPADGNYEQYF	TGTGCCAGCAGCCCCGCCGACGGGAACTACGAGCAGTACTTC	.	TRBJ2-7	.	TRBV11-3
CAISADSISGNTIYF	TGTGCCATCAGTGCCGACAGTATCTCTGGAAACACCATATATTTT	.	TRBJ1-3	.	TRBV10-3
CASSLGLGGLTEAFF	TGTGCCAGCAGCTTAGGATTGGGGGGGCTCACTGAAGCTTTCTTT	.	TRBJ1-1	.	TRBV7-9
CATRKTKRVGEQYF	TGTGCCACCAGGAAGACTAAGAGGGTCGGCGAGCAGTACTTC	.	TRBJ2-7	.	TRBV24-1
CASSQGPGADQPQHF	TGCGCCAGCAGCCAAGGTCCTGGGGCGGATCAGCCCCAGCATTTT	.	TRBJ1-5	.	TRBV4-1
CSATSGVGYTF	TGCAGTGCCACCTCCGGGGTTGGCTACACCTTC	.	TRBJ1-2	.	TRBV20-1
CASCPQGHTEAFF	TGTGCCAGCTGCCCACAGGGGCACACTGAAGCTTTCTTT	TRBD1	TRBJ1-1	.	TRBV12-3/TRBV12-4
CATSESGQGSNQPQHF	TGTGCCACCAGTGAGTCGGGACAGGGGAGCAATCAGCCCCAGCATTTT	TRBD1	TRBJ1-5	.	TRBV24-1
CASSPGTGSAGNTIYF	TGTGCCAGCTCACCAGGGACAGGGTCAGCTGGAAACACCATATATTTT	TRBD1	TRBJ1-3	.	TRBV18
CASSLGQGGDTQYF	TGCGCCAGCAGCTTGGGACAGGGAGGAGATACGCAGTATTTT	.	TRBJ2-3	.	TRBV5-1
CASSSDRGLTANVLTF	TGTGCCAGCAGCTCGGACAGGGGGCTAACTGCCAACGTCCTGACTTTC	TRBD1	TRBJ2-6	.	TRBV7-9
CASSPGSGGPSTDTQYF	TGTGCCAGCAGCCCTGGCAGCGGCGGTCCTAGCACAGATACGCAGTATTTT	.	TRBJ2-3	.	TRBV13
CSVATNEKLFF	TGCAGCGTCGCAACTAATGAAAAACTGTTTTTT	.	TRBJ1-4	.	TRBV29-1
CSVEDTGGTEAFF	TGCAGCGTTGAAGATACAGGGGGCACTGAAGCTTTCTTT	TRBD1	TRBJ1-1	.	TRBV29-1
CASRERTSGSYEQYF	TGTGCCAGTAGGGAACGGACTAGCGGGAGCTACGAGCAGTACTTC	TRBD2	TRBJ2-7	once	TRBV19
CASITKPGDNYGYTF	TGTGCCAGCATCACGAAGCCAGGGGATAACTATGGCTACACCTTC	.	TRBJ1-2	.	TRBV11-2
CASSSDGTGGYYGYTF	TGTGCCAGCAGTTCAGACGGGACAGGGGGATACTATGGCTACACCTTC	TRBD1	TRBJ1-2	.	TRBV6-2/TRBV6-3
CASSLVSQYNEQFF	TGTGCCAGCAGCTTAGTTTCCCAATACAATGAGCAGTTCTTC	.	TRBJ2-1	.	TRBV11-2
CAWSVHHPDNSYEQYF	TGTGCCTGGAGTGTACACCACCCCGACAATTCCTACGAGCAGTACTTC	.	TRBJ2-7	few	TRBV30
CASSSVSGELFF	TGTGCCAGCAGCTCCGTATCCGGGGAGCTGTTTTTT	.	TRBJ2-2	.	TRBV27
CASSYWELGHEQYF	TGTGCCAGCAGTTACTGGGAGCTAGGCCACGAGCAGTACTTC	.	TRBJ2-7	.	TRBV6-2/TRBV6-3